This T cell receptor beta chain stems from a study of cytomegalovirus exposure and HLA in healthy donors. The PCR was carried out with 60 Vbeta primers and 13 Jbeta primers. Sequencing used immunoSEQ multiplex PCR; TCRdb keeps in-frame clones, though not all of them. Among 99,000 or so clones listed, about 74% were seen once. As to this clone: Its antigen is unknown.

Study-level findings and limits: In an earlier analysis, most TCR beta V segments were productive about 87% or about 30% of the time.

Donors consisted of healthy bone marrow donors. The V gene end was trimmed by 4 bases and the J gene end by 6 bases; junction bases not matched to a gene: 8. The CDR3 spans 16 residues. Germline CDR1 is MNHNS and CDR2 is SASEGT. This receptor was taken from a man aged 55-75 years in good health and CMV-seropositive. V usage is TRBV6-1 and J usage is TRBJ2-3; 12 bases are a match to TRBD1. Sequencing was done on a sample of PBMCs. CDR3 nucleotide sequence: TGTGCCAGCAGTGGGGGACAGGGGGCCATCACGGATACGCAGTATTTT. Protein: CASSGGQGAITDTQYF.